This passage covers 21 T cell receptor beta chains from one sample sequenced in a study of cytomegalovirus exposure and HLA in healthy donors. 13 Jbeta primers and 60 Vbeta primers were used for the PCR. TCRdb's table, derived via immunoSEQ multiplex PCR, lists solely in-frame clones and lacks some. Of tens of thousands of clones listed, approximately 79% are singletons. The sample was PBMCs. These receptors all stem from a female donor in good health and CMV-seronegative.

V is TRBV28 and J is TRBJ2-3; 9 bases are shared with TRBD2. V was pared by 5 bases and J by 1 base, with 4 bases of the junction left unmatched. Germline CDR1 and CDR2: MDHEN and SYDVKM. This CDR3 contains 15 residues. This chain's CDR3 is CASSRGGGGTDTQYF. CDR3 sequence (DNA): TGTGCCAGCAGTAGGGGCGGGGGGGGCACAGATACGCAGTATTTT.

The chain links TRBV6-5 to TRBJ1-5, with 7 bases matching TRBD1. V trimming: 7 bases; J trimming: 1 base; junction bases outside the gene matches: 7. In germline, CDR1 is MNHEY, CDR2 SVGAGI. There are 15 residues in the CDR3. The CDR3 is CASTLGQLSNQPQHF. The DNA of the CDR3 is TGTGCCAGCACCCTGGGACAGCTAAGCAATCAGCCCCAGCATTTT.

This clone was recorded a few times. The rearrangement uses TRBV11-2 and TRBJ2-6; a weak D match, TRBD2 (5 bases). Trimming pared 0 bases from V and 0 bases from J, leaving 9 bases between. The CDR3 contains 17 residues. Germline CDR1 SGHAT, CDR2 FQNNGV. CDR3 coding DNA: TGTGCCAGCAGCTTAGATCGGAGGAGCTCTGGGGCCAACGTCCTGACTTTC. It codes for CASSLDRRSSGANVLTF. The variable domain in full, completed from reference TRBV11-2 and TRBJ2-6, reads EAGVAQSPRYKIIEKRQSVAFWCNPISGHATLYWYQQILGQGPKLLIQFQNNGVVDDSQLPKDRFSAERLKGVDSTLKIQPAKLEDSAVYLCASSLDRRSSGANVLTFGAGSRLTVL.

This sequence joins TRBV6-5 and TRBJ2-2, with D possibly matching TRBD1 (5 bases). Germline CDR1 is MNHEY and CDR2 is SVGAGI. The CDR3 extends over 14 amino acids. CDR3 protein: CAVGRQINTGELFF. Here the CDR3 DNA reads TGTGCTGTCGGGCGACAGATTAACACCGGGGAGCTGTTTTTT.

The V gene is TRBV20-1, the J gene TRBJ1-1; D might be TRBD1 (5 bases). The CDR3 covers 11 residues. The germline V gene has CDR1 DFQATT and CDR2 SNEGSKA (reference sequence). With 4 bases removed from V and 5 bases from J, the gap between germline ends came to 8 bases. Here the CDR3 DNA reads TGCAGTGCTAAGCGGGGGACTGAAGCTTTCTTT. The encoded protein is CSAKRGTEAFF.

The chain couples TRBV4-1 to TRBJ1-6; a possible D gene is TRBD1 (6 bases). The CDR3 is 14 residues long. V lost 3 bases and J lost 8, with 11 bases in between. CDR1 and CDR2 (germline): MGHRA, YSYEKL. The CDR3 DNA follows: TGCGCCAGCAGCCAGGGGGGGGCGTATTCACCCCTCCACTTT. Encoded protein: CASSQGGAYSPLHF.

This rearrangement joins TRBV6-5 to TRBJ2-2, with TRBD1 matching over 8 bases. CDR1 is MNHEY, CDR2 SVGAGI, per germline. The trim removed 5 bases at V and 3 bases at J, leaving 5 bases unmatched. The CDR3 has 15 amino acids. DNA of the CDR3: TGTGCCAGCAGTCCGGGACAGGCGCACACCGGGGAGCTGTTTTTT. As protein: CASSPGQAHTGELFF.

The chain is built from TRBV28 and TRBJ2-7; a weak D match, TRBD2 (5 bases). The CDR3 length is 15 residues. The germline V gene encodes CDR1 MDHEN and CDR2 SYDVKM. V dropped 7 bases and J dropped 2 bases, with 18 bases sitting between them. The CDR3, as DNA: TGTGCCAGCACCCCCCCCCGGGATGTCCCCTACGAGCAGTACTTC. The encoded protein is CASTPPRDVPYEQYF.

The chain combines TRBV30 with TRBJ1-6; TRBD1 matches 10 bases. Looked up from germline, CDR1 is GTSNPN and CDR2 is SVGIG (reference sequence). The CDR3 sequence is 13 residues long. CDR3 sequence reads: CACGQGDISPLHF. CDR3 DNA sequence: TGTGCATGTGGACAGGGGGATATTTCACCCCTCCACTTT. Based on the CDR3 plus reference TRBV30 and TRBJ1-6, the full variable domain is SQTIHQWPATLVQPVGSPLSLECTVEGTSNPNLYWYRQAAGRGLQLLFYSVGIGQISSEVPQNLSASRPQDRQFILSSKKLLLSDSGFYLCACGQGDISPLHFGNGTRLTVT.

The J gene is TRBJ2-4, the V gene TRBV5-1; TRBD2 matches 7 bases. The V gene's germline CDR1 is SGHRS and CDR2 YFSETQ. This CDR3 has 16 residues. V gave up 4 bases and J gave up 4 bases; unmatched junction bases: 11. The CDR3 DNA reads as TGCGCCAGCAGCCAAATGACCGGGACTACGAAAAACATTCAGTACTTC. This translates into CASSQMTGTTKNIQYF.

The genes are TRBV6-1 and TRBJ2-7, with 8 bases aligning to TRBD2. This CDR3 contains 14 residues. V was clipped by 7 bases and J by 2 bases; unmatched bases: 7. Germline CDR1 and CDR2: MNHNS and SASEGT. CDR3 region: CASIRGGNPYEQYF. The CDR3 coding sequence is TGTGCCAGCATCCGGGGGGGGAATCCCTACGAGCAGTACTTC.

DNA of the CDR3: TGTGCCAGCAGGACCCCCGGGACAGGGGCCTACGAGCAGTACTTC. This sequence encodes CASRTPGTGAYEQYF. The rearrangement joins TRBV28 to TRBJ2-7, with 10 bases lining up with TRBD1. J lost 2 bases, V lost 6 bases, and 7 bases had no gene match. CDR3 length: 15 amino acids. Germline assignment: CDR1 MDHEN and CDR2 SYDVKM.

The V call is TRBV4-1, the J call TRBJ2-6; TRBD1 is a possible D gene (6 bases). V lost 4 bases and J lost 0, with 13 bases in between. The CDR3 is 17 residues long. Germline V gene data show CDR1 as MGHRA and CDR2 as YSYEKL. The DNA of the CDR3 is TGCGCCAGCAGCCTACCGGGACAAATCTCTGGGGCCAACGTCCTGACTTTC. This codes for CASSLPGQISGANVLTF.

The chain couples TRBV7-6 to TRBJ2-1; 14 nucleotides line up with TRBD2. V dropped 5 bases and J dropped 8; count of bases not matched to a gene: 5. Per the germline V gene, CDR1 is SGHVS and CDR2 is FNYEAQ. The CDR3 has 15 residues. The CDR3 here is CASSRGLAGEDEQFF. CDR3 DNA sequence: TGTGCCAGCAGCCGGGGACTAGCGGGGGAAGATGAGCAGTTCTTC.

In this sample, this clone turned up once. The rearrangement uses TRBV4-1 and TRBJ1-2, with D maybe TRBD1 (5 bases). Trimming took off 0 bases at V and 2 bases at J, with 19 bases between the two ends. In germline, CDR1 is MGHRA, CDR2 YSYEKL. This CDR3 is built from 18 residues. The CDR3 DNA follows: TGCGCCAGCAGCCAAGATAGCCAGGCAGGGAACCTAAACTATGGCTACACCTTC. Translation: CASSQDSQAGNLNYGYTF.

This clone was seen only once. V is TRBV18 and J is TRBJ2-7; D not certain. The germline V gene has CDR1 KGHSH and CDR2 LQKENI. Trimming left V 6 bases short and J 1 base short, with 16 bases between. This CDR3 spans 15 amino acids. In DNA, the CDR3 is TGTGCCAGCTCGCCCCCCAACCTGGAGTCCTACGAGCAGTACTTC. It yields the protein CASSPPNLESYEQYF.

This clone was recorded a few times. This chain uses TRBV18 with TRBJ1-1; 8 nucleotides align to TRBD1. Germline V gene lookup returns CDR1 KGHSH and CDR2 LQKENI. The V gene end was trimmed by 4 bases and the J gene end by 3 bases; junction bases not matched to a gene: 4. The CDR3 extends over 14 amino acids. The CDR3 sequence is CASSLTDRDTEAFF. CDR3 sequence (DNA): TGTGCCAGCTCACTCACGGACAGGGACACTGAAGCTTTCTTT. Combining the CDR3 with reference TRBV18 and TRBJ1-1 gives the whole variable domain NAGVMQNPRHLVRRRGQEARLRCSPMKGHSHVYWYRQLPEEGLKFMVYLQKENIIDESGMPKERFSAEFPKEGPSILRIQQVVRGDSAAYFCASSLTDRDTEAFFGQGTRLTVV.

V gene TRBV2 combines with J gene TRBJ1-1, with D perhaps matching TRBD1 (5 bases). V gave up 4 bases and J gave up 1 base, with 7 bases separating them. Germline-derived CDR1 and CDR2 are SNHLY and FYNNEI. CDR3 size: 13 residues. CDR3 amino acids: CASSAQGNTEAFF. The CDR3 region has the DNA TGTGCCAGCAGTGCCCAGGGGAACACTGAAGCTTTCTTT.

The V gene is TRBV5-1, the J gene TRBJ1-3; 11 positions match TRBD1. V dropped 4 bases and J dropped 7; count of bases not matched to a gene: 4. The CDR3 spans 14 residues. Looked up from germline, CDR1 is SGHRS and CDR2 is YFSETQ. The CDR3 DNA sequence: TGCGCCAGCAGCCAAGGACAGGGGGCGAACACCATATATTTT. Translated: CASSQGQGANTIYF.

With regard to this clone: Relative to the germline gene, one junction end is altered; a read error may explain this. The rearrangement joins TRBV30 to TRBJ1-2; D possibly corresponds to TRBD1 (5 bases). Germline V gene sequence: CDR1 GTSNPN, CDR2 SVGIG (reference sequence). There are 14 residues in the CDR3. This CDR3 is CAWTPLVGTYGYPF. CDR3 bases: TGTGCCTGGACCCCCTTAGTGGGGACTTATGGCTACCCCTTC.

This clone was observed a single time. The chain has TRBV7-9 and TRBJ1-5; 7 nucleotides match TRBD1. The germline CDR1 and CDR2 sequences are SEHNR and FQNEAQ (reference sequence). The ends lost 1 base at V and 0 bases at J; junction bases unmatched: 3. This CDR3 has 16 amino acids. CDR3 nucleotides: TGTGCCAGCAGCTTAGGGGGGACAGCTAGCAATCAGCCCCAGCATTTT. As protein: CASSLGGTASNQPQHF.